This passage covers 10 T cell receptor beta chains from one sample sequenced in a study of blood T cell repertoires in COVID-19. The repertoire was sequenced with immunoSEQ multiplex PCR; TCRdb's copy has only in-frame clones and lacks some. This table holds 250,000 to 300,000 clones, approximately 85% found once. The specimen sequenced was peripheral blood. The receptors come from a woman aged 70 to 79 with acute or convalescent COVID-19.

The table lists this clone with a count of one. The chain is built from TRBV2 and TRBJ1-2; 10 bases map to TRBD1. CDR1 SNHLY and CDR2 FYNNEI come from the germline V gene. The CDR3 has 13 amino acids. Trimming at V came to 5 bases and at J to 8 bases, leaving 5 bases not matched to a gene. CDR3 sequence (DNA): TGTGCCAGCAGTTTCGACAGGGGGCGCGGCTACACCTTC. It is translated as CASSFDRGRGYTF.

V is TRBV5-1 and J is TRBJ1-1; 10 positions agree with TRBD1. Germline CDR1 reads SGHRS; CDR2 reads YFSETQ. The CDR3 extends over 16 amino acids. Trimming took 1 base from V and 1 from J; bases not matched to a gene: 4. This CDR3 reads CASSLPRDRGNTEAFF. CDR3 nucleotides: TGCGCCAGCAGCTTGCCCCGGGACAGGGGGAACACTGAAGCTTTCTTT.

The chain uses TRBV6-1 and TRBJ2-3, with 8 bases fitting TRBD2. V lost 7 bases to trimming and J lost 3 bases; unmatched junction nucleotides: 3. Germline V CDR1 and CDR2: MNHNS, SASEGT. This CDR3 spans 13 amino acids. In DNA, the CDR3 is TGTGCCAGCAATTCGGGGGGGACAGATACGCAGTATTTT. It yields the protein CASNSGGTDTQYF.

The chain recombines TRBV5-4 with TRBJ2-1, with a tentative D call TRBD1 (6 bases). Looked up from germline, CDR1 is SGHNT and CDR2 is YYREEE (reference sequence). The CDR3 covers 15 residues. The ends were cut back, 2 bases at V and 0 bases at J, with 9 bases in the middle. The CDR3 DNA reads TGTGCCAGCAGCTTTCACAGGGCCTCCTACAATGAGCAGTTCTTC. Residues: CASSFHRASYNEQFF.

The V and J genes are TRBV7-9 and TRBJ1-3; D call uncertain. Germline CDR1 SEHNR, CDR2 FQNEAQ (reference sequence). CDR3 size: 18 residues. Trimming stripped 2 bases from V and 0 bases from J, with 17 bases between. DNA of the CDR3: TGTGCCAGCAGCTTATATGGGCGGGTGAGGGCCTCTGGAAACACCATATATTTT. It translates to CASSLYGRVRASGNTIYF.

The V gene is TRBV5-4, the J gene TRBJ1-3; D ambiguous. The CDR3 is made up of 16 amino acids. CDR1 is SGHNT and CDR2 is YYREEE in the germline V gene (reference sequence). V was cut by 4 bases and J by 0 bases, with 14 bases left in between. The CDR3 protein is CASSRDPYSSGNTIYF. The CDR3 nucleotides are TGTGCCAGCAGCCGTGACCCATACAGCTCTGGAAACACCATATATTTT.

The CDR3 reads CATSALTGLEQYF. CDR3 DNA sequence: TGTGCCACCAGCGCCTTGACAGGGCTCGAGCAGTACTTC. This chain joins TRBV15 and TRBJ2-7, with 7 bases identical to TRBD1. Germline V lookup: CDR1 LNHNV, CDR2 YYDKDF (reference sequence). The CDR3 length is 13 residues. Trimming removed 5 bases from V and 6 bases from J; junction bases left unmatched: 7.

V and J are TRBV19 and TRBJ2-5; 10 bases are shared with TRBD2. CDR1 and CDR2 (germline): LNHDA, SQIVND (reference sequence). This CDR3 has 14 amino acids. The trim removed 5 bases at V and 5 bases at J, leaving 5 bases unmatched. Here the CDR3 DNA reads TGTGCCAGTAGTCGAGCGGGGGGGCAGGAGACCCAGTACTTC. Translated: CASSRAGGQETQYF.

J is TRBJ1-2 and V is TRBV6-6; tentatively, D is TRBD1 (6 bases). The CDR3 has 15 amino acids. CDR1 and CDR2 from the germline V gene are MNHNY and SVGAGI (reference sequence). The CDR3 bases are TGTGCTAGTCGCCGGGATACGACAGGAAGCTATGGCTACACCTTC. Encoded protein: CASRRDTTGSYGYTF.

This clone was detected only a few times. The V call is TRBV24-1, the J call TRBJ1-2, with D maybe TRBD1 (5 bases). Trimming removed 2 bases from V and 8 bases from J, with 11 bases in between. CDR1 and CDR2 from the germline V gene are KGHDR and SFDVKD. The CDR3 has 13 amino acids. The CDR3 loop is CATSDSGFRGYTF. Here the CDR3 DNA reads TGTGCCACCAGTGATTCAGGGTTCAGAGGCTACACCTTC.